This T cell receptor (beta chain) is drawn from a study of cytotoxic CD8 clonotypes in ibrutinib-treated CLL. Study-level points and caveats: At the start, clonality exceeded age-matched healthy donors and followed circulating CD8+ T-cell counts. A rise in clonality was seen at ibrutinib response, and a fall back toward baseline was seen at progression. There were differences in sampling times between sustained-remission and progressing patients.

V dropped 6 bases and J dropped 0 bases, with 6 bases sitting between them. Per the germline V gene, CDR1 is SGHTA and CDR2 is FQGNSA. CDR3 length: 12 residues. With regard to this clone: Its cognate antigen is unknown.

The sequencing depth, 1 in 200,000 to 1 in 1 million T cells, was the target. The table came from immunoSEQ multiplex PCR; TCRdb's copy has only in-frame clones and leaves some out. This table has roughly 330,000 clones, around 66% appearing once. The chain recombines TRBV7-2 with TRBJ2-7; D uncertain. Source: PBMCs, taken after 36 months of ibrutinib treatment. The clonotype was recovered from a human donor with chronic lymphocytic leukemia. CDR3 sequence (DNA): TGTGCCAGCAGTCCGGGCTCCTACGAGCAGTACTTC. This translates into CASSPGSYEQYF. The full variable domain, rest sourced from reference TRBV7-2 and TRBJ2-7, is GAGVSQSPSNKVTEKGKDVELRCDPISGHTALYWYRQSLGQGLEFLIYFQGNSAPDKSGLPSDRFSAERTGGSVSTLTIQRTQQEDSAVYLCASSPGSYEQYFGPGTRLTVT.